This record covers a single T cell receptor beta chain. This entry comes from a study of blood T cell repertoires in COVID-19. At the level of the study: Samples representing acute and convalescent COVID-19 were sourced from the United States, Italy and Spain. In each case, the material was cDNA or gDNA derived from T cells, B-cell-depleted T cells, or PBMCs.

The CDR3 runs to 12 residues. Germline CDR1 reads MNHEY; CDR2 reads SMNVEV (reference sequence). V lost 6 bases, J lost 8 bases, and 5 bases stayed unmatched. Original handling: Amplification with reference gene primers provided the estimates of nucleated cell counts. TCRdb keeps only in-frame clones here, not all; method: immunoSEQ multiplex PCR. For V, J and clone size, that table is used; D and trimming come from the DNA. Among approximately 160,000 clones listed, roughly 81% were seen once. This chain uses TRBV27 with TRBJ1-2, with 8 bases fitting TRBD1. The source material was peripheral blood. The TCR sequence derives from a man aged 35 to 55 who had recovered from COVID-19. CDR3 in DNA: TGTGCCAGCAGAGGACAGGGTGGAGGCTACACCTTC. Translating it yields CASRGQGGGYTF.